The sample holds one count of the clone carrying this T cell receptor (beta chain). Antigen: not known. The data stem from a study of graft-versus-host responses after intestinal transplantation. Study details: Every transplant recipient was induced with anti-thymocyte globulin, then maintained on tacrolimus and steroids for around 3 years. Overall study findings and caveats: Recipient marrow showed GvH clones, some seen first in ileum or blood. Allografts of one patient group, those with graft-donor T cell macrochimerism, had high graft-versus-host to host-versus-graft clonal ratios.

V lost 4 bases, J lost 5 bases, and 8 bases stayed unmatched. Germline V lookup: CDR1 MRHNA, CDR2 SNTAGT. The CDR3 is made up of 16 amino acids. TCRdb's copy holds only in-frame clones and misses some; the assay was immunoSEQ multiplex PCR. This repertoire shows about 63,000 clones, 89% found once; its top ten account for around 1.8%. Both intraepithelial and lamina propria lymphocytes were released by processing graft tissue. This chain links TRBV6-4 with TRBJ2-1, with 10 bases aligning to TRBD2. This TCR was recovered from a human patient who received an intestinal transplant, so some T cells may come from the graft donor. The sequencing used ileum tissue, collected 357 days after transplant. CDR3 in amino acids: CASSASGTSVNNEQFF. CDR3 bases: TGTGCCAGCAGTGCATCCGGGACTAGCGTAAACAATGAGCAGTTCTTC.